Listed here are 7 T cell receptor beta chains from one sample, sequenced in a study of STAT3 mutations in large granular lymphocyte leukemia. Study results and caveats: Every T-cell large granular lymphocyte leukemia patient had at least one immunodominant TCR beta clonotype.

These receptors have no known antigen. Some clones are missing from TCRdb's copy, which holds only in-frame ones; the method was immunoSEQ multiplex PCR. The sample includes 8,000 to 13,000 clones, 70% to 90% seen only once; the top ten take roughly a quarter. The sample comprised peripheral blood mononuclear cells. The receptor set was obtained from a man aged 55 to 70 with T-cell large granular lymphocyte leukemia. Some clones in this sample may be carry-over from other donors' samples.

The V gene is TRBV6-5, the J gene TRBJ1-4, with 7 bases fitting TRBD1. Germline V gene sequence: CDR1 MNHEY, CDR2 SVGAGI. This CDR3 region has 15 residues. The V gene end was trimmed by 2 bases and the J gene end by 7 bases; junction bases not matched to a gene: 7. The CDR3 DNA sequence: TGTGCCAGCAGTTACCAGACAGGGCTGAGTGAAAAACTGTTTTTT. It encodes CASSYQTGLSEKLFF.

The rearrangement joins TRBV5-1 to TRBJ2-2; D uncertain. There are 15 residues in the CDR3. The germline CDR1 and CDR2 sequences are SGHRS and YFSETQ. V was clipped by 0 bases and J by 6 bases, with 12 bases between them. CDR3 loop: CASSLDSQLAGELFF. DNA for the CDR3: TGCGCCAGCAGCTTGGACTCGCAGCTCGCCGGGGAGCTGTTTTTT.

This chain connects TRBV5-8 to TRBJ2-3; TRBD2 matches 10 bases. The CDR3 runs 16 residues. The germline V gene has CDR1 SGHTS and CDR2 YDEGEE. V was pared by 3 bases and J by 0 bases, with 4 bases of the junction left unmatched. CDR3 residues: CASSSRGLASTDTQYF. In DNA, the CDR3 is TGTGCCAGCAGCTCTAGGGGACTAGCGAGCACAGATACGCAGTATTTT. The whole variable domain, filled in from reference TRBV5-8 and TRBJ2-3, reads EAGVTQSPTHLIKTRGQQATLRCSPISGHTSVYWYQQALGLGLQFLLWYDEGEERNRGNFPPRFSGRQFPNYSSELNVNALELEDSALYLCASSSRGLASTDTQYFGPGTRLTVL.

CDR3 nucleotide sequence: TGTGCCAGCAGCCCCGGGCTTCTTGGGCAGTACTTC. Its translation: CASSPGLLGQYF. The chain is built from TRBV7-2 and TRBJ2-7; D not resolved. The CDR3 consists of 12 residues. V lost 5 bases, J lost 9 bases, and 14 bases lay in between. CDR1 SGHTA and CDR2 FQGNSA come from the germline V gene.

The rearrangement joins TRBV7-2 to TRBJ2-2; 9 positions match TRBD2. The CDR3 consists of 16 residues. Trimming took 2 bases from V and 7 from J; bases not matched to a gene: 8. CDR1 is SGHTA and CDR2 is FQGNSA in the germline V gene. The CDR3 nucleotides read TGTGCCAGCAGCTTATTTAGCGGGAGAGGTGGCGGGGAGCTGTTTTTT. This sequence encodes CASSLFSGRGGGELFF.

The chain recombines TRBV5-6 with TRBJ2-3; D ambiguous. This CDR3 region has 12 residues. From germline, CDR1 is SGHDT and CDR2 YYEEEE. V shed 0 bases and J shed 8 bases, with 7 bases lying between them. The CDR3 loop reads CASSLGLGTQYF. Here the CDR3 DNA reads TGTGCCAGCAGCTTGGGTCTTGGTACGCAGTATTTT.

The V gene is TRBV9, the J gene TRBJ2-7; no clear D. V dropped 4 bases and J dropped 3 bases, with 8 bases sitting between them. The CDR3 sequence is 12 residues long. Germline lookup yields CDR1 SGDLS and CDR2 YYNGEE. CDR3 DNA: TGTGCCAGCAGCTCGGACCTCTACGAGCAGTACTTC. Residues: CASSSDLYEQYF. Variable domain in full (rest from reference TRBV9 and TRBJ2-7): DSGVTQTPKHLITATGQRVTLRCSPRSGDLSVYWYQQSLDQGLQFLIQYYNGEERAKGNILERFSAQQFPDLHSELNLSSLELGDSALYFCASSSDLYEQYFGPGTRLTVT.